This is a list of T cell receptor beta chains from one sample in a study of T-cell memory formation after mild COVID-19. TCRdb reprocessed the 5' RACE reads via MiXCR and lists one record per CDR3 protein. The table lists about 200,000 distinct CDR3 sequences, roughly 17% of them singletons. The sequenced sample consisted of PBMCs or a T cell subset sorted from them (not recorded which). The origin of the receptors is an adult woman who had mild COVID-19 (a few samples of this study predate the infection). Cell type and time point are not known. The CDR3 runs from the conserved cysteine through the conserved F or W. A D gene is named only where the DNA matches it firmly. Expanded clones get a size class; other rows say once, few or many, or leave the size out.

clone_size,v_call,d_call,j_call,cdr3_length,cdr3_aa,cdr3_nt
.,TRBV20-1,.,TRBJ1-5,15,CSARSAGSESQPQHF,TGCAGTGCTAGAAGTGCGGGAAGTGAAAGTCAGCCCCAGCATTTT
.,TRBV7-3,.,TRBJ2-2,13,CASSLLLGGELFF,TGTGCCAGCAGCCTCCTCCTAGGAGGGGAGCTGTTTTTT
few,TRBV19,TRBD1,TRBJ2-7,15,CASSIGGTGSYEQYF,TGTGCCAGTAGTATAGGAGGGACAGGGTCCTACGAGCAGTACTTC
many,TRBV7-2,TRBD1,TRBJ2-5,15,CASSWGTGVMKTQYF,TGTGCCAGCAGCTGGGGGACAGGGGTAATGAAGACCCAGTACTTC
few,TRBV7-9,.,TRBJ1-1,15,CASSPSQGPYTEAFF,TGTGCCAGCAGCCCCTCACAGGGACCCTACACTGAAGCTTTCTTT
.,TRBV10-3,TRBD1,TRBJ2-4,15,CAISESGGLKNIQYF,TGTGCCATCAGTGAGTCAGGGGGCCTCAAAAACATTCAGTACTTC
few,TRBV5-1,.,TRBJ2-1,15,CASSLEDGPYNEQFF,TGCGCCAGCAGCCTGGAGGATGGGCCGTACAATGAGCAGTTCTTC
.,TRBV7-8,.,TRBJ2-7,15,CASSLEGRALYEQYF,TGTGCCAGCAGCTTAGAGGGCCGGGCCCTCTACGAGCAGTACTTC
few,TRBV24-1,TRBD1,TRBJ2-2,17,CATSDFPGTGGIGELFF,TGTGCCACCAGTGATTTCCCGGGGACAGGGGGCATCGGGGAGCTGTTTTTT
.,TRBV27,.,TRBJ2-3,14,CASSFYDSTDTQYF,TGTGCCAGCAGTTTTTACGACAGCACAGATACGCAGTATTTT